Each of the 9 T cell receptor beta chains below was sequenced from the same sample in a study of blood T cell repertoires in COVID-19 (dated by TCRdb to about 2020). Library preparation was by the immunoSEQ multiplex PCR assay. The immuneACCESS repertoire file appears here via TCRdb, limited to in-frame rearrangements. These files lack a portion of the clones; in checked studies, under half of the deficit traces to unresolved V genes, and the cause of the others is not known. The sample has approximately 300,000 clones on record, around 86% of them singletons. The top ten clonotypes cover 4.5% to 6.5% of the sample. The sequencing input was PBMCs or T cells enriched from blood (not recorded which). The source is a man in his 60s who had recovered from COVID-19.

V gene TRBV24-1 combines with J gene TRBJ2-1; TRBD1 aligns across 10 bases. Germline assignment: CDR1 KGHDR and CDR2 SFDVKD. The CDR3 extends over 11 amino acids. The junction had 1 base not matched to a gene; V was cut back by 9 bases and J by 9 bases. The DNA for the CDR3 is TGTGCCACCGGGACAGGGGTTGAGCAGTTCTTC. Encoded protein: CATGTGVEQFF.

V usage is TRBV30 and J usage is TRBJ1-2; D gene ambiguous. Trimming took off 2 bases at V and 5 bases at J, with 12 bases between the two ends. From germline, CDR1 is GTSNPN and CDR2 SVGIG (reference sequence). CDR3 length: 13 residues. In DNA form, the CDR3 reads TGTGCCTGGAGTCCCGGTTCTCCTTATGGCTACACCTTC. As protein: CAWSPGSPYGYTF.

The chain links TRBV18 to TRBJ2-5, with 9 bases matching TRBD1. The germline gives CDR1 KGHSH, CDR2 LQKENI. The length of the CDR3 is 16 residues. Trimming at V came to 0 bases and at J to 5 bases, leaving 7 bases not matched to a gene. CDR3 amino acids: CASSPPVTGGSETQYF. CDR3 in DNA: TGTGCCAGCTCACCACCTGTGACAGGGGGGTCGGAGACCCAGTACTTC.

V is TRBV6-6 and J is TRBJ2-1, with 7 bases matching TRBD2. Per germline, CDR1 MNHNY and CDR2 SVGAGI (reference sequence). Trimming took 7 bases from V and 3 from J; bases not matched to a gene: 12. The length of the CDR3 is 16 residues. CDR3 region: CASTKRLAGLYNEQFF. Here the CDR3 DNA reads TGTGCCAGCACCAAAAGACTAGCCGGACTCTACAATGAGCAGTTCTTC.

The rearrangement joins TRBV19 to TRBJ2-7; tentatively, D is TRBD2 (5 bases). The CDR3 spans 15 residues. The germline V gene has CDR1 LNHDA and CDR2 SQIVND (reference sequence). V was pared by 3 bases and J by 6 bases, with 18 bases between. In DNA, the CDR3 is TGTGCCAGTAGTATGGCGGGTATGACATTTGGCGAGCAGTACTTC. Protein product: CASSMAGMTFGEQYF.

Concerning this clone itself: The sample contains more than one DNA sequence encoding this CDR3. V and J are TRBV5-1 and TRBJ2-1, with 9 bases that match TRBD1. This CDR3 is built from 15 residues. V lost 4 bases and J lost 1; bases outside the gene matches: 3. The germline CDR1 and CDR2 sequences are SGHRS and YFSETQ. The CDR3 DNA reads TGCGCCAGCAGCCCGGGACAGGGATCCTACAATGAGCAGTTCTTC. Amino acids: CASSPGQGSYNEQFF.

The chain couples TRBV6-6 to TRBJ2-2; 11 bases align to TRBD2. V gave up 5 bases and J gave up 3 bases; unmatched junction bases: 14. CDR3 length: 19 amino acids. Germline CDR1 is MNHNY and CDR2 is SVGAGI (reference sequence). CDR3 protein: CASSGSLAGAPTYTGELFF. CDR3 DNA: TGTGCCAGCAGTGGATCACTAGCGGGAGCCCCCACGTACACCGGGGAGCTGTTTTTT.

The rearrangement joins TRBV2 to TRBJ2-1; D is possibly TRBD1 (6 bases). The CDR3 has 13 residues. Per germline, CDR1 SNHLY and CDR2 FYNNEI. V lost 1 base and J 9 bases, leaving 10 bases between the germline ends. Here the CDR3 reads CASSEDQGTEQFF. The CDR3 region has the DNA TGTGCCAGCAGTGAAGACCAGGGGACTGAGCAGTTCTTC.

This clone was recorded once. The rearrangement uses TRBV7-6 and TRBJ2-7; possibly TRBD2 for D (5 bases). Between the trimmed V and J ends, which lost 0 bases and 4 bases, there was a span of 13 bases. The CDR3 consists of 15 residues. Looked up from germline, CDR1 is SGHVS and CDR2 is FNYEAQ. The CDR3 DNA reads TGTGCCAGCAGCTTAGCTCCGGGAATCTCTTACGAGCAGTACTTC. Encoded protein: CASSLAPGISYEQYF. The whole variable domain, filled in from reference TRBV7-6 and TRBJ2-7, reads GAGVSQSPRYKVTKRGQDVALRCDPISGHVSLYWYRQALGQGPEFLTYFNYEAQQDKSGLPNDRFSAERPEGSISTLTIQRTEQRDSAMYRCASSLAPGISYEQYFGPGTRLTVT.